A selection of T cell receptor beta chains follows, all from one sample in a study of T cell responses to AZD1222 COVID-19 vaccine. The protocol was immunoSEQ multiplex PCR, while the TCRdb copy is restricted to in-frame clones and leaves out a portion. The sample includes roughly 120,000 clones, approximately 85% of them seen just once. The specimen was peripheral blood, collected on day 0 of AZD1222 vaccination. The receptor set was obtained from an adult in good health. Each CDR3 is given with its conserved first and last residue. Fields, in order: CDR3 protein, J gene, V gene.

CASNGGTGARETQYF	TRBJ2-5	TRBV6-5
CASSSRTGTAFGGRDFNYGYTF	TRBJ1-2	TRBV28
CASSPRRTSGMLTSTDTQYF	TRBJ2-3	TRBV18
CAISQGTGLQETQYF	TRBJ2-5	TRBV10-3
CATSDQGVRETQYF	TRBJ2-5	TRBV24-1
CASTRLRGHRTEAFF	TRBJ1-1	TRBV6-5
CAISVTGGQETQYF	TRBJ2-5	TRBV10-3
CASSPSPTGNTGELFF	TRBJ2-2	TRBV27
CASSLSRFRGAVTDTQYF	TRBJ2-3	TRBV27
CASSLDSYGYTF	TRBJ1-2	TRBV7-9
CSVALRRGETQYF	TRBJ2-5	TRBV29-1
CASSPPMADGYTF	TRBJ1-2	TRBV6-1
CASRRPSVLTEAFF	TRBJ1-1	TRBV11-2
CASSPSGGNQPQHF	TRBJ1-5	TRBV5-1
CASSKWGCGNTIYF	TRBJ1-3	TRBV21-1
CASSLKQGRRNTDTQYF	TRBJ2-3	TRBV5-1
CASTLRGWNTEAFF	TRBJ1-1	TRBV5-5
CASSSRGLAVNTGELFF	TRBJ2-2	TRBV7-3
CASGLATPGGRSYEQYF	TRBJ2-7	TRBV12-5
CASSQDSVLYEQYF	TRBJ2-7	TRBV3-1/TRBV3-2
CATSDWTSGPSSYNEQFF	TRBJ2-1	TRBV24-1
CASTVGTASNQPQHF	TRBJ1-5	TRBV18
CASSPTGRNEKLFF	TRBJ1-4	TRBV7-2
CASSSRDRAYEQYF	TRBJ2-7	TRBV9
CASSLGGQGFSTEAFF	TRBJ1-1	TRBV5-1
CASSFGLGTEAFF	TRBJ1-1	TRBV11-3
CASSYSQGAYEQYF	TRBJ2-7	TRBV6-5
CAWRHLGLAGTFQETQYF	TRBJ2-5	TRBV30
CASSVQGASVNSPLHF	TRBJ1-6	TRBV2
CASSISGGHGYTF	TRBJ1-2	TRBV19
CASSIAAGVQTGELFF	TRBJ2-2	TRBV19
CASSLSGSGPNTDTQYF	TRBJ2-3	TRBV5-1
CASSSDSNYGYTF	TRBJ1-2	TRBV5-1
CASGDGQGNTEAFF	TRBJ1-1	TRBV5-1
CASCIGEVTSNQPQHF	TRBJ1-5	TRBV7-9
CASSPSAGRVATNEKLFF	TRBJ1-4	TRBV18
CAISRDRDGNTIYF	TRBJ1-3	TRBV10-3
CASSLDRHRELFF	TRBJ2-2	TRBV11-3
CAWKGFWGSYEQYF	TRBJ2-7	TRBV30
CASRSRRAENSPLHF	TRBJ1-6	TRBV6-5
CASSFVPGGSTDTQYF	TRBJ2-3	TRBV11-2